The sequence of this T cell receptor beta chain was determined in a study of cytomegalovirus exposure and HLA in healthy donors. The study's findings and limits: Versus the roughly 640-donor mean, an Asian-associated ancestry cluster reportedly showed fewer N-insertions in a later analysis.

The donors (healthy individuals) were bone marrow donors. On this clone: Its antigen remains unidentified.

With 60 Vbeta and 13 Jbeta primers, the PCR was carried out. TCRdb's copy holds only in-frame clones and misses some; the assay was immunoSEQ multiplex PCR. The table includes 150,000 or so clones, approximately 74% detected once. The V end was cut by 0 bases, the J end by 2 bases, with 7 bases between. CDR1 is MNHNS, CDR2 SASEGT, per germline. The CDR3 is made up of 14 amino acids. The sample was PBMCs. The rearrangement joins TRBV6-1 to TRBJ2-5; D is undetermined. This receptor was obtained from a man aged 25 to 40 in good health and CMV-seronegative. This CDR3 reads CASSEAGRQETQYF. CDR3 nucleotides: TGTGCCAGCAGTGAAGCGGGCAGACAAGAGACCCAGTACTTC.